The rows below give T cell receptor beta chains drawn from one sample of a study of Graves' ophthalmopathy and Graves' hyperthyroidism. TCRdb re-analysed the multiplex PCR reads in MiXCR, keeping a single row per CDR3 protein. Found here are 660,000 or so distinct CDR3 sequences, about two fifths of them singletons; the top ten hold 2.5% to 3.5%. Material for sequencing was peripheral blood. The origin of the receptors is an adult man with Graves' ophthalmopathy. Both conserved end residues are part of each CDR3. The D gene is left open where the match is weak. Size is omitted from some rows. Given values are once, few, many or a class for expanded clones.

V gene	J gene	D gene	clone size	CDR3 DNA	CDR3 protein
TRBV12-3/TRBV12-4	TRBJ2-7	TRBD2	.	TGTGCCAGCACCTATAGCACTAGCGGTTCCTACGAGCAGTACTTC	CASTYSTSGSYEQYF
TRBV24-1	TRBJ2-5	TRBD2	.	TGTGCCACCAGTGTCGGACTAGCGGGTGAGACCCAGTACTTC	CATSVGLAGETQYF
TRBV7-2	TRBJ1-5	.	many	TGTGCCAGCAGCGTCTCAGGGCAGCCCCAGCATTTT	CASSVSGQPQHF
TRBV9	TRBJ1-5	TRBD1	few	TGTGCCAGCAGCCAAGGGGTGACAGGGCTCGGGCAGCCCCAGCATTTT	CASSQGVTGLGQPQHF
TRBV6-1	TRBJ2-5	.	.	TGTGCCAGCAGTGAAGGGGCGGCGGGGACGGAGACCCAGTACTTC	CASSEGAAGTETQYF
TRBV10-3	TRBJ2-6	.	.	TGTGCCATCAGTGATCCCAACGTCCTGACTTTC	CAISDPNVLTF
TRBV7-6	TRBJ1-6	TRBD1	.	TGTGCCAGCAGCTTACTAAGCGGGACAGGGAATTCACCCCTCCACTTT	CASSLLSGTGNSPLHF
TRBV11-2	TRBJ2-7	.	many	TGTGCCAGCAGCTCCCCGAGGTTCTACGAGCAGTACTTC	CASSSPRFYEQYF
TRBV7-6	TRBJ2-2	.	.	TGTGCCACCAGCCCCAGAGCAGGGACGAACACCGGCGAGCTGTTTTTT	CATSPRAGTNTGELFF
TRBV7-6	TRBJ1-2	.	many	TGTGCCAGCAGCTCGACGCCACAGGAAAGGCATGGCTACACCTTC	CASSSTPQERHGYTF
TRBV29-1	TRBJ2-7	TRBD1	many	TGCAGCGTCAACAGGGGTAGGGAGCAGTACTTC	CSVNRGREQYF
TRBV6-5	TRBJ2-7	.	.	TGTGCCAGCAGTGCGCGGGGAGACTCCTACGAGCAGTACTTC	CASSARGDSYEQYF
TRBV5-1	TRBJ2-5	.	many	TGCGCCAGCAGCCAAGAGACAGTAACGGAGACCCAGTACTTC	CASSQETVTETQYF
TRBV6-5	TRBJ2-6	.	many	TGTGCCAGCAGCACTAACTGGCGCTCTGGGGCCAACGTCCTGACTTTC	CASSTNWRSGANVLTF
TRBV15	TRBJ2-7	.	.	TGTGCCACCAGCAGTTACGGGGATACCTACGAGCAGTACTTC	CATSSYGDTYEQYF
TRBV7-2	TRBJ2-6	.	.	TGTGCCAGCAGCCAACAGGGAGGGGGCAACGTCCTGACTTTC	CASSQQGGGNVLTF
TRBV12-3/TRBV12-4	TRBJ2-7	TRBD2	.	TGTGCCAACAAATCTAGCGGGAGGGCCACCTCCTACGAGCAGTACTTC	CANKSSGRATSYEQYF
TRBV7-9	TRBJ2-2	.	few	TGTGCCAGCAGTTCCGGGGGGCCCCAACCACCCGGGGAGCTGTTTTTT	CASSSGGPQPPGELFF
TRBV14	TRBJ1-4	.	once	TGTGCCAGCAGCCACCGGACATGG	CASSHRTW
TRBV9	TRBJ2-2	TRBD1	many	TGTGCCAGCAGCGTACGACGGGACAGGAACACCGGGGAGCTGTTTTTT	CASSVRRDRNTGELFF
TRBV7-3	TRBJ2-1	.	.	TGTGCCAGCAGCTTATTCAGGATCGGGGAGCAGTTCTTC	CASSLFRIGEQFF
TRBV4-1	TRBJ1-2	TRBD1	.	TGCGCCAGCAGCCGTAACTTATTACAGGGGCCGAGCTACACCTTC	CASSRNLLQGPSYTF
TRBV10-3	TRBJ2-5	TRBD2	.	TGTGCCATCAGTGATGGACTAGCGCCCACAGGTGAAAAGCAAGAGACCCAGTACTTC	CAISDGLAPTGEKQETQYF
TRBV2	TRBJ1-1	TRBD1	.	TGTGCCAGCGACAGGGGCGGGACTGAAGCTTTCTTT	CASDRGGTEAFF
TRBV9	TRBJ1-2	TRBD1	many	TGTGCCAGCAGTGGGACAGGGAATGGCTACACCTTC	CASSGTGNGYTF
TRBV2	TRBJ2-2	TRBD1	.	TGTGCCAGCAGTGTGGGACAGGGGGCCCCAACCGGGGAGCTGTTTTTT	CASSVGQGAPTGELFF
TRBV20-1	TRBJ2-7	TRBD2	many	TGCAGTGCTATTCCTGGGAGGGTAGGCGAGCAGTACTTC	CSAIPGRVGEQYF
TRBV5-1	TRBJ2-5	.	few	TGTGCCAGCAGCTTGGGAGGACTTAAGGAGACCCAGTACTTC	CASSLGGLKETQYF
TRBV27	TRBJ1-2	TRBD1	.	TGTGCCAGCAGTGACGGCTACAGGGGATATGGCTACACCTTC	CASSDGYRGYGYTF
TRBV5-1	TRBJ1-2	.	many	TGCGCCAGCAGCTTAACGTCCCAGACGTATGGCTACACCTTC	CASSLTSQTYGYTF
TRBV10-3	TRBJ1-1	TRBD1	many	TGTGCCAGCAGTTACCTGGACAGGGACACTGAAGCTTTCTTT	CASSYLDRDTEAFF
TRBV6-2/TRBV6-3	TRBJ1-1	.	.	TGTGCCAGCAGCTCACGACAGCCCATTGAAGCTTTCTTT	CASSSRQPIEAFF
TRBV7-8	TRBJ2-2	.	.	TGTGCCAGCAGCTTAGGGGGACTTAACACCGGGAAGCTGTTTTTT	CASSLGGLNTGKLFF
TRBV6-5	TRBJ1-2	TRBD1	.	TGTGCCAGCAGGTCGGGACAGGGGGCGGGTGGCTACACCTTC	CASRSGQGAGGYTF
TRBV10-2	TRBJ1-6	TRBD1	.	TGCGCCAGCAGTGAGTATGGCGGGACAGGGTTAAATTCACCCCTCCACTTT	CASSEYGGTGLNSPLHF
TRBV29-1	TRBJ2-5	TRBD2	.	TGCAGCGTTGATGCTCTAGCGGGAGAGCAAGAGACCCAGTACTTC	CSVDALAGEQETQYF
TRBV2	TRBJ2-2	.	few	TGTGCCAGCAGAACGCGGGCCGGGGAGCTGTTTTTT	CASRTRAGELFF
TRBV24-1	TRBJ1-4	.	.	TGTGCCACCAGTGATGGGCGTGAAGAAAAACTGTTTTTT	CATSDGREEKLFF
TRBV29-1	TRBJ1-2	.	.	TGCAGCGTTGAGGGGAGTATCTTGGGCTACACCTTC	CSVEGSILGYTF
TRBV10-3	TRBJ1-1	TRBD1	.	TGTGCCATCAGTGAGAGTGAGGGGGCTGGGGGACGCACTGAAGCTTTCTTT	CAISESEGAGGRTEAFF